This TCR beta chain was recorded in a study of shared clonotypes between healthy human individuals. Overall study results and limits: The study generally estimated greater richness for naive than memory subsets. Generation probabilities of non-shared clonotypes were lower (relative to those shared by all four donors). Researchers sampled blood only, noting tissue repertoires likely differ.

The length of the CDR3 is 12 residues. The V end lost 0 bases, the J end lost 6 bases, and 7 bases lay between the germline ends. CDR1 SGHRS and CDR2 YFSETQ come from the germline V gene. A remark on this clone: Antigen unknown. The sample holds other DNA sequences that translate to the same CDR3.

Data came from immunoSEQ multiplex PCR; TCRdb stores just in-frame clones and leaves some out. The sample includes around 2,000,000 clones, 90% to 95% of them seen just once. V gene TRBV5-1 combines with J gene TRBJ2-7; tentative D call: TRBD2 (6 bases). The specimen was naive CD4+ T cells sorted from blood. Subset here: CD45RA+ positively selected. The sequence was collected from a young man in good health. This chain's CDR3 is CASSLVGGEQYF. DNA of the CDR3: TGCGCCAGCAGCTTGGTCGGGGGCGAGCAGTACTTC.